This T cell receptor (beta chain) was sequenced for a study of STAT5B mutations in CD4+ large granular lymphocyte leukemia. A note on this clone: The antigen is unknown.

Overall study findings and caveats: Without putative leukemic clones, patient CD4-sorted repertoires remained more clonal than healthy CD4+ repertoires. Compared with healthy controls (2/35), patient top clones favored TRBV06 (8/27).

CDR1 is SNHLY, CDR2 FYNNEI, per germline. Trimming pared 3 bases from V and 0 bases from J, leaving 5 bases between. The CDR3 spans 13 residues. Libraries were prepared by immunoSEQ multiplex PCR; TCRdb keeps only in-frame clonotypes and omits some of them. The table shows 40,000 or so clones, with around 80% occurring only once. The TCR originated in a human donor in good health. This chain links TRBV2 with TRBJ1-2; no reliable D call. Material for sequencing was CD4+ T cells from blood buffy coats. CDR3 DNA: TGTGCCAGCAGTGACAGTGCTAACTATGGCTACACCTTC. Protein: CASSDSANYGYTF.